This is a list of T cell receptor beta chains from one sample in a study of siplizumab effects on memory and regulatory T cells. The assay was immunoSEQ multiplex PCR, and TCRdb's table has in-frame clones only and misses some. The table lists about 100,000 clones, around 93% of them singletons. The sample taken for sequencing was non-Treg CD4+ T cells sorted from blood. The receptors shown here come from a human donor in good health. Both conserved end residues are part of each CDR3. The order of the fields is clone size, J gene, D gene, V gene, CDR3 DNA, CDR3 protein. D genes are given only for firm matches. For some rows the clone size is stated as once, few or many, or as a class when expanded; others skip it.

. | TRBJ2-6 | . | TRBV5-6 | TGTGCCAGCAGCTTGAGAGATTCTGGGGCCAACGTCCTGACTTTC | CASSLRDSGANVLTF
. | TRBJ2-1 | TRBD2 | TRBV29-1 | TGCAGCGTTGTCGGGAGGGCCTACAATGAGCAGTTCTTC | CSVVGRAYNEQFF
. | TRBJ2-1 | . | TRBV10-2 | TGCGCTGGGGCGGCTGGCTCCTACAATGAGCAGTTCTTC | CAGAAGSYNEQFF
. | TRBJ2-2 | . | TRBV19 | TGTGCCAGTAGTACCATGGGCGGGATGGGCACCGGGGAGCTGTTTTTT | CASSTMGGMGTGELFF
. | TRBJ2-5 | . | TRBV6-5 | TGTGCCAGCAGCTACTCCGTCAGGGAGACCCAGTACTTC | CASSYSVRETQYF
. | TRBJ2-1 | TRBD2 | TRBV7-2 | TGTGCCAGCAGCTCAACTAGCGGCCAATACAATGAGCAGTTCTTC | CASSSTSGQYNEQFF
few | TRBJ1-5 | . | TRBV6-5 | TGTGCCAGCAGTAAAGGACCGAGCAATCAGCCCCAGCATTTT | CASSKGPSNQPQHF
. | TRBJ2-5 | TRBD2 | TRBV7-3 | TGTGCCAGCAGCCAGTCGGGGGGAGAGACCCAGTACTTC | CASSQSGGETQYF
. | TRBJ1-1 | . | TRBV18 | TGTGCCAGCTCCCGACAGGATTCGAACACTGAAGCTTTCTTT | CASSRQDSNTEAFF
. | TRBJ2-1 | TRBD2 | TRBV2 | TGTGCCAGCAGTGAACTACTAGCGGGAGGGCAAGAGCAGTTCTTC | CASSELLAGGQEQFF
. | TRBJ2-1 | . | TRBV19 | TGTGCCAGCCTGACACCGGGTGGGGGGTCGGATGAGCAGTTCTTC | CASLTPGGGSDEQFF
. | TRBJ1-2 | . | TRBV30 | TGTGCCTGGAGTTTAGGGTTGACCTATGGCTACACCTTC | CAWSLGLTYGYTF